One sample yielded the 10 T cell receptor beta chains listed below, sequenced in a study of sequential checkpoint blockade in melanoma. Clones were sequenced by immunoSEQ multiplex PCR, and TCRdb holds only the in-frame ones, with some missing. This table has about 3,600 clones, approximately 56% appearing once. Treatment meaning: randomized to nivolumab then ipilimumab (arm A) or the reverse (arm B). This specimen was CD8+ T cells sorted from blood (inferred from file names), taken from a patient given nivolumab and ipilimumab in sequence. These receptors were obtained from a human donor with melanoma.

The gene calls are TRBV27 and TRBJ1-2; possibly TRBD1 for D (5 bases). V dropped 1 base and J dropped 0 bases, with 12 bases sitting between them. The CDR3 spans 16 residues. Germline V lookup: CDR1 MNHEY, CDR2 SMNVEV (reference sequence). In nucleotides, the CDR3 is TGTGCCAGCAGTTTATACTCCAGGGAGGCTAACTATGGCTACACCTTC. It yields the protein CASSLYSREANYGYTF.

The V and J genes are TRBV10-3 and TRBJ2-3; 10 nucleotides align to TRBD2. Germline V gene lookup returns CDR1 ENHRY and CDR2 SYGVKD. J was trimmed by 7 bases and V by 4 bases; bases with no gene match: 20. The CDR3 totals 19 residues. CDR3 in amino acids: CAISATGTSVEDKAYTQYF. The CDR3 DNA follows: TGTGCCATCAGTGCAACCGGGACTAGCGTCGAGGATAAGGCTTATACGCAGTATTTT.

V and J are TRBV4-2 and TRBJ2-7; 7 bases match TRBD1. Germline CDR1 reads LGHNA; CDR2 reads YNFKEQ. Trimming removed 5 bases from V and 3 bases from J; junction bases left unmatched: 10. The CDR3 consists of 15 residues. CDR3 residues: CASSSPTGEYYEQYF. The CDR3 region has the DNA TGTGCCAGCAGCTCCCCTACAGGGGAGTACTACGAGCAGTACTTC.

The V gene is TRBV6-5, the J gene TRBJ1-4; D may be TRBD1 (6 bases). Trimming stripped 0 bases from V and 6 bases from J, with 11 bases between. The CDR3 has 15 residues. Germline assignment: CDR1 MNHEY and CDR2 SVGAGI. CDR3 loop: CASSYSGGPYEKLFF. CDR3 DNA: TGTGCCAGCAGTTACTCGGGGGGGCCTTATGAAAAACTGTTTTTT.

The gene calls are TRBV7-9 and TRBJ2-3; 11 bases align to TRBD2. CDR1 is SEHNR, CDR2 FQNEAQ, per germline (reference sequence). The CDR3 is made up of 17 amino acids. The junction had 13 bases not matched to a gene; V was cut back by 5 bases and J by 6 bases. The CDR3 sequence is CASSQELAGVSSDTQYF. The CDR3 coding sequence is TGTGCCAGCAGCCAAGAACTAGCGGGGGTTAGTTCCGATACGCAGTATTTT. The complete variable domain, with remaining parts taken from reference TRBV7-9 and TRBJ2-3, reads DTGVSQNPRHKITKRGQNVTFRCDPISEHNRLYWYRQTLGQGPEFLTYFQNEAQLEKSRLLSDRFSAERPKGSFSTLEIQRTEQGDSAMYLCASSQELAGVSSDTQYFGPGTRLTVL.

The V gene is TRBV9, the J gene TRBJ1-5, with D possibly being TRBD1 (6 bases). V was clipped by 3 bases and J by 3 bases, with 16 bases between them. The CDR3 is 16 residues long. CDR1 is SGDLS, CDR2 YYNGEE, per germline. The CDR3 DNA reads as TGTGCCAGCAGCGAAGAAACAGGGACGAACAATCAGCCCCAGCATTTT. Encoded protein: CASSEETGTNNQPQHF.

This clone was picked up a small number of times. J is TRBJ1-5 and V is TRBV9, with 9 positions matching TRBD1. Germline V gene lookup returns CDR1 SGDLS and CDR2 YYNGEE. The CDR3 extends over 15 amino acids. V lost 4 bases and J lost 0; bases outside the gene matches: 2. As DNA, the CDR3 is TGTGCCAGCAGCCCGACAGGGGGTAGCAATCAGCCCCAGCATTTT. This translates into CASSPTGGSNQPQHF.

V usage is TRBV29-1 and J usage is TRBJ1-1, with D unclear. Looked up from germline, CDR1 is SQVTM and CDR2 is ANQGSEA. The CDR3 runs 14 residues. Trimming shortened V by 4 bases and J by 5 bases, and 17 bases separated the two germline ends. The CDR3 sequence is CSVVGGLEWTEAFF. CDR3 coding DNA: TGCAGCGTTGTAGGTGGCCTAGAGTGGACTGAAGCTTTCTTT.

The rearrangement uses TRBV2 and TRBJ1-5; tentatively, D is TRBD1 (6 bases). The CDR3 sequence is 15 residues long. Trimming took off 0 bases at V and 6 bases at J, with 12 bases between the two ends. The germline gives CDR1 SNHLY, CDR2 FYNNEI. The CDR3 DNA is TGTGCCAGCAGTGAAGCTGTAACAGGGCTTCAGCCCCAGCATTTT. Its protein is CASSEAVTGLQPQHF.

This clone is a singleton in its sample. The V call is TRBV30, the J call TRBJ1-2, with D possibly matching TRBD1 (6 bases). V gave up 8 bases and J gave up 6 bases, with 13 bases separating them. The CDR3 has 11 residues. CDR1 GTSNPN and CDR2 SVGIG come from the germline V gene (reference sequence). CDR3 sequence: CAGRTADGYTF. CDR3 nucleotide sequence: TGTGCCGGACGGACAGCTGATGGCTACACCTTC.